This T cell receptor (beta chain) is from a study of T cell changes during pregnancy in multiple sclerosis. CDR3 length equals 13 residues. The germline V gene encodes CDR1 LNHDA and CDR2 SQIVND (reference sequence). With 5 bases removed from V and 7 bases from J, the gap between germline ends came to 14 bases. Measured with immunoSEQ multiplex PCR; TCRdb has only the in-frame clones, and not every one. The table shows about 50,000 clones, with 90% to 95% occurring only once. The sample was CD4+ T cells from peripheral blood mononuclear cells, taken before pregnancy. This sequence joins TRBV19 and TRBJ1-2; tentative D call: TRBD1 (6 bases). The sequence derives from a female donor with multiple sclerosis, enrolled in a pregnancy study. In DNA form, the CDR3 reads TGTGCCAGTAGTTTTCTGGACAGTATTGGCTACACCTTC. This gives the protein CASSFLDSIGYTF.